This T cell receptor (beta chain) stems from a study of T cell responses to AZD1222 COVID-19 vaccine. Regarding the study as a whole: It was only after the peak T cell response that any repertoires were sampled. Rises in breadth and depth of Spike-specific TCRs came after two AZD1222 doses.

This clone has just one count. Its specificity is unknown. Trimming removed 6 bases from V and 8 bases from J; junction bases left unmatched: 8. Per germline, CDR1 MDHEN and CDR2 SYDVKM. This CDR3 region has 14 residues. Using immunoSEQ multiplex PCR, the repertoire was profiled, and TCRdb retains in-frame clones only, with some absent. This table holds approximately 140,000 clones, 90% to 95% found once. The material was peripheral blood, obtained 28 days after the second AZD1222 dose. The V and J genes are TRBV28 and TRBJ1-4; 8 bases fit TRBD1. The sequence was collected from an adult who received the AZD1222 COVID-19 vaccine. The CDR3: CASSRGQALEKLFF. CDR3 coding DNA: TGTGCCAGCAGCCGGGGACAGGCGCTCGAAAAACTGTTTTTT.